These 20 T cell receptor beta chains originate from one sample sequenced in a study of blood T cell repertoires in COVID-19. TCRdb's copy holds only in-frame clones and misses some; the assay was immunoSEQ multiplex PCR. The sample shows nearly 45,000 clones, around 90% of them seen only once. The sample consisted of peripheral blood. These TCRs come from an elderly woman in a cohort sampled during active or convalescent COVID-19.

Only one count was recorded for this clone. This sequence joins TRBV7-8 and TRBJ2-2; D unresolved. This CDR3 spans 15 amino acids. Germline assignment: CDR1 SGHVS and CDR2 FQNEAQ. V gave up 3 bases and J gave up 0 bases, with 8 bases separating them. CDR3 amino acids: CASSFGGSNTGELFF. The CDR3, as DNA: TGTGCCAGCAGCTTCGGCGGATCGAACACCGGGGAGCTGTTTTTT.

Only a few counts were recorded for this clone. CDR3 amino acids: CASSLAQLTGGREAFF. The CDR3 nucleotides read TGTGCCAGCAGCTTAGCTCAACTGACAGGGGGCCGGGAAGCTTTCTTT. The gene calls are TRBV7-9 and TRBJ1-1; 10 bases are shared with TRBD1. The CDR3 spans 16 residues. V was clipped by 0 bases and J by 8 bases; unmatched bases: 9. The germline gives CDR1 SEHNR, CDR2 FQNEAQ (reference sequence).

This clone was counted between two and nine times. The V and J genes are TRBV7-8 and TRBJ2-3; the D gene is possibly TRBD2 (5 bases). The ends were cut back, 4 bases at V and 0 bases at J, with 14 bases in the middle. There are 16 residues in the CDR3. Germline values: CDR1 SGHVS, CDR2 FQNEAQ. CDR3 amino acids: CASSWSGSGSTDTQYF. DNA for the CDR3: TGTGCCAGCAGCTGGAGTGGTTCGGGAAGCACAGATACGCAGTATTTT.

The J gene is TRBJ1-3, the V gene TRBV9, with unresolved D. Germline V gives CDR1 SGDLS, CDR2 YYNGEE. The CDR3 contains 15 residues. V shed 2 bases and J shed 0 bases, with 9 bases lying between them. Written as DNA, the CDR3 is TGTGCCAGCAGCGTTATTGGAGTCTCTGGAAACACCATATATTTT. Residues: CASSVIGVSGNTIYF.

The V and J genes are TRBV12-3 or TRBV12-4 and TRBJ2-2, with D perhaps TRBD2 (6 bases). This CDR3 contains 13 residues. V was trimmed by 3 bases and J by 7 bases, leaving 9 bases between them. In DNA form, the CDR3 reads TGTGCCAGCAGTTTTTGGGGGGACGGGGAGCTGTTTTTT. Translating gives CASSFWGDGELFF.

V usage is TRBV11-3 and J usage is TRBJ2-7, with no clear D. The CDR3 runs to 15 residues. V gave up 1 base and J gave up 2 bases, with 12 bases separating them. The germline CDR1 and CDR2 sequences are SGHNT and YENEEA. The CDR3 bases are TGTGCCAGCAGCTTAGTTAGTACCGATACCTACGAGCAGTACTTC. This gives the protein CASSLVSTDTYEQYF.

In this sample, this clone turned up once. This chain uses TRBV7-2 with TRBJ1-1; D is possibly TRBD1 (5 bases). V was clipped by 5 bases and J by 4 bases, with 17 bases between them. This CDR3 region has 15 residues. Looked up from germline, CDR1 is SGHTA and CDR2 is FQGNSA. Here the CDR3 DNA reads TGTGCCAGCAGCATGATGGCTAACGGGGGCACTGAAGCTTTCTTT. Its translation: CASSMMANGGTEAFF.

V and J are TRBV19 and TRBJ2-3; maybe TRBD2 (6 bases). The V gene's germline CDR1 is LNHDA and CDR2 SQIVND (reference sequence). CDR3 length equals 16 residues. Trimming removed 4 bases from V and 2 bases from J, with 16 bases in between. This chain's CDR3 is CASSSRDWLYTDTQYF. The CDR3 DNA reads as TGTGCCAGTAGTAGCCGGGACTGGCTATACACAGATACGCAGTATTTT.

This clone came up a few times. V gene TRBV6-2 or TRBV6-3 combines with J gene TRBJ1-1, with unresolved D. This CDR3 has 12 amino acids. Germline V gives CDR1 MNHEY, CDR2 SVGEGT. The V end lost 4 bases, the J end lost 0 bases, and 3 bases lay between the germline ends. For the CDR3, the DNA is TGTGCCAGCAGTTTCGTGAACACTGAAGCTTTCTTT. It translates to CASSFVNTEAFF.

A word on this clone: Other DNA sequences from this sample encode an identical CDR3 as well. This rearrangement joins TRBV2 to TRBJ2-3; 9 bases agree with TRBD2. V shed 6 bases, J shed 0 bases, and the junction held 1 base outside the gene matches. This CDR3 is built from 14 residues. Per germline, CDR1 SNHLY and CDR2 FYNNEI. The CDR3 DNA reads TGTGCCAGCAGGCTAGCGGGGAGCACAGATACGCAGTATTTT. Protein sequence: CASRLAGSTDTQYF.

The sample holds a few counts of this clone. The rearrangement links TRBV7-9 to TRBJ1-1, with 8 bases that match TRBD1. Germline CDR1 SEHNR, CDR2 FQNEAQ (reference sequence). V was pared by 3 bases and J by 4 bases, with 1 base of the junction left unmatched. The CDR3 length is 13 residues. The CDR3: CASSLGTGTEAFF. CDR3 DNA sequence: TGTGCCAGCAGCTTGGGGACAGGCACTGAAGCTTTCTTT.

V and J are TRBV7-2 and TRBJ2-5; D perhaps matches TRBD1 (7 bases). Germline V gene lookup returns CDR1 SGHTA and CDR2 FQGNSA. The CDR3 sequence is 14 residues long. Trimming left V 6 bases short and J 7 bases short, with 18 bases between. DNA for the CDR3: TGTGCCAGCAGTTATCATCCGGAGGGGGCGACCCAGTACTTC. It codes for CASSYHPEGATQYF.

The chain joins TRBV10-2 to TRBJ1-4; D is perhaps TRBD1 (6 bases). Trimming shortened V by 1 base and J by 1 base, and 13 bases separated the two germline ends. CDR1 WSHSY and CDR2 SAAADI come from the germline V gene. CDR3 length equals 17 residues. This chain's CDR3 is CASSELKGVVTNEKLFF. In DNA form, the CDR3 reads TGCGCCAGCAGTGAGTTGAAGGGGGTTGTAACTAATGAAAAACTGTTTTTT.

DNA of the CDR3: TGCGCCAGCGCAGATTACAATGAGCAGTTCTTC. Residues: CASADYNEQFF. This rearrangement joins TRBV5-1 to TRBJ2-1; no reliable D call. Germline CDR1 is SGHRS and CDR2 is YFSETQ. V dropped 7 bases and J dropped 4 bases, with 6 bases sitting between them. The CDR3 is 11 amino acids.

The chain joins TRBV11-3 to TRBJ2-7; 16 bases match TRBD2. Trimming removed 2 bases from V and 6 bases from J; junction bases left unmatched: 7. The CDR3 has 17 residues. CDR1 and CDR2 from the germline V gene are SGHNT and YENEEA. The CDR3 coding sequence is TGTGCCAGCAGCTTATCGGGGACTAGCGGGAGGGTAGGCGAGCAGTACTTC. As protein: CASSLSGTSGRVGEQYF.

This clone was observed a handful of times. The chain couples TRBV10-2 to TRBJ2-5, with 10 bases fitting TRBD2. Germline V gene lookup returns CDR1 WSHSY and CDR2 SAAADI. The CDR3 is 16 amino acids. V gave up 5 bases and J gave up 3 bases; unmatched junction bases: 9. The CDR3 region is CASSHPLAGQEETQYF. The CDR3 nucleotides read TGCGCCAGCAGTCACCCACTAGCGGGGCAGGAAGAGACCCAGTACTTC.

The sample holds a few counts of this clone. The rearrangement links TRBV24-1 to TRBJ1-5; no firm D call. CDR3 length equals 14 residues. Looked up from germline, CDR1 is KGHDR and CDR2 is SFDVKD. The V gene lost 2 bases and the J gene lost 3 bases, with 7 bases spanning the gap. The CDR3 region is CATSDSGFNQPQHF. The CDR3 nucleotides read TGTGCCACCAGTGATTCGGGATTCAATCAGCCCCAGCATTTT.

This clone was counted once. This chain joins TRBV3-1 (or the pseudogene TRBV3-2) and TRBJ1-1; D unresolved. Per germline, CDR1 LGHDT and CDR2 YNNKEL (reference sequence). Between the trimmed V and J ends, which lost 5 bases and 3 bases, there was a span of 10 bases. The CDR3 has 13 amino acids. In DNA form, the CDR3 reads TGTGCCAGCAGCTGGGAGACCTACACTGAAGCTTTCTTT. Translation gives CASSWETYTEAFF.

The chain has TRBV5-4 and TRBJ1-2, with 7 bases identical to TRBD1. Germline V gene data show CDR1 as SGHNT and CDR2 as YYREEE (reference sequence). The CDR3 length is 13 residues. Trimming removed 6 bases from V and 7 bases from J; junction bases left unmatched: 9. CDR3 loop: CASNVQGQGGYTF. For the CDR3, the DNA is TGTGCCAGCAACGTACAGGGGCAGGGTGGCTACACCTTC. Supplemented by reference TRBV5-4 and TRBJ1-2, the full variable domain reads ETGVTQSPTHLIKTRGQQVTLRCSSQSGHNTVSWYQQALGQGPQFIFQYYREEENGRGNFPPRFSGLQFPNYSSELNVNALELDDSALYLCASNVQGQGGYTFGSGTRLTVV.

The chain uses TRBV21-1 and TRBJ1-2; TRBD1 is the table's D call and was not checked against the DNA. TRBV21-1 constitutes a pseudogene. This CDR3 region has 16 residues. The CDR3 protein is CASSKVPWTECYGYTF. The CDR3 nucleotides are TGTGCCAGCAGCAAAGTGCCCTGGACAGAATGCTATGGCTACACCTTC.